This is a list of T cell receptor beta chains from one sample in a study of neurological immune-mediated disorders. TCRdb analysed the 5' RACE reads with MiXCR anew, one entry per CDR3 protein. The sample yields around 65,000 distinct CDR3 sequences, approximately 5.3% seen once. The sequenced material came from PBMCs. The receptors were gathered from a human donor with multiple sclerosis. The donor label of this sample is uncertain. Each CDR3 is given with its conserved first and last residue. D genes are given only for firm matches. Clone size is given for some rows only: seen once, a few or many times, or a class if the clone is expanded.

v_gene: TRBV20-1; abundance: many; j_gene: TRBJ1-1; d_gene: NA; CDR3aa: CSARVAGARNTEAFF; CDR3nt: TGCAGTGCTAGAGTAGCGGGGGCCCGGAACACTGAAGCTTTCTTT
v_gene: TRBV5-6; abundance: many; j_gene: TRBJ1-1; d_gene: NA; CDR3aa: CASSLVQSNTEAFF; CDR3nt: TGTGCCAGCAGCTTAGTGCAGTCGAACACTGAAGCTTTCTTT
v_gene: TRBV5-1; abundance: many; j_gene: TRBJ1-4; d_gene: NA; CDR3aa: CASSPFSGGTNEKLFF; CDR3nt: TGCGCCAGCAGCCCGTTCTCGGGGGGCACTAATGAAAAACTGTTTTTT
v_gene: TRBV7-6; abundance: few; j_gene: TRBJ2-7; d_gene: NA; CDR3aa: CASSLEVGVSYEQYF; CDR3nt: TGTGCCAGCAGCTTAGAGGTAGGAGTTTCCTACGAGCAGTACTTC
v_gene: TRBV12-3/TRBV12-4; abundance: NA; j_gene: TRBJ1-4; d_gene: NA; CDR3aa: CASSDNRDKARNEKLFF; CDR3nt: TGTGCCAGCAGTGACAACCGGGACAAGGCAAGAAATGAAAAACTGTTTTTT
v_gene: TRBV5-1; abundance: many; j_gene: TRBJ2-1; d_gene: TRBD1; CDR3aa: CASSLGQGRMGKFF; CDR3nt: TGCGCCAGCAGCTTGGGACAGGGACGGATGGGCAAGTTCTTC
v_gene: TRBV20-1; abundance: many; j_gene: TRBJ2-7; d_gene: TRBD2; CDR3aa: CSASPDPSGGVYEQYF; CDR3nt: TGCAGTGCTAGCCCCGACCCTAGCGGGGGGGTGTACGAGCAGTACTTC
v_gene: TRBV20-1; abundance: many; j_gene: TRBJ2-1; d_gene: TRBD2; CDR3aa: CSARDTLAGGGNEQFF; CDR3nt: TGCAGTGCTAGAGATACCCTAGCGGGGGGCGGGAATGAGCAGTTCTTC
v_gene: TRBV24-1; abundance: many; j_gene: TRBJ2-1; d_gene: NA; CDR3aa: CATSDSTRTYNEQFF; CDR3nt: TGTGCCACCAGTGATTCGACTCGTACCTACAATGAGCAGTTCTTC
v_gene: TRBV6-5; abundance: many; j_gene: TRBJ1-2; d_gene: TRBD1; CDR3aa: CASMGSGQVRGYTF; CDR3nt: TGTGCCAGCATGGGATCAGGACAGGTTCGAGGCTACACCTTC
v_gene: TRBV20-1; abundance: many; j_gene: TRBJ2-6; d_gene: NA; CDR3aa: CSAKASGANVLTF; CDR3nt: TGCAGTGCTAAGGCCTCTGGGGCCAACGTCCTGACTTTC
v_gene: TRBV5-1; abundance: many; j_gene: TRBJ1-2; d_gene: TRBD1; CDR3aa: CASSYPAGGDGYTF; CDR3nt: TGCGCCAGCAGCTACCCGGCAGGGGGCGATGGCTACACCTTC
v_gene: TRBV20-1; abundance: many; j_gene: TRBJ2-3; d_gene: NA; CDR3aa: CSTGLYNRDTQYF; CDR3nt: TGCAGTACGGGACTCTATAACAGAGATACGCAGTATTTT
v_gene: TRBV29-1; abundance: NA; j_gene: TRBJ2-1; d_gene: NA; CDR3aa: CSVAGGEGVEQFF; CDR3nt: TGCAGCGTTGCGGGGGGCGAGGGTGTTGAGCAGTTCTTC
v_gene: TRBV11-2; abundance: many; j_gene: TRBJ2-5; d_gene: TRBD2; CDR3aa: CASSLRASGGQETQYF; CDR3nt: TGTGCCAGCAGCTTAAGGGCTAGCGGGGGCCAAGAGACCCAGTACTTC
v_gene: TRBV7-9; abundance: many; j_gene: TRBJ1-2; d_gene: NA; CDR3aa: CASSPPGLTGNRYGYTF; CDR3nt: TGTGCCAGCAGCCCACCGGGCCTCACAGGGAATCGCTATGGCTACACCTTC
v_gene: TRBV4-1; abundance: many; j_gene: TRBJ2-5; d_gene: TRBD2; CDR3aa: CASSQEERGGGQETQYF; CDR3nt: TGCGCCAGCAGCCAAGAAGAGCGGGGGGGCGGTCAAGAGACCCAGTACTTC
v_gene: TRBV5-1; abundance: many; j_gene: TRBJ2-1; d_gene: TRBD1; CDR3aa: CASSLVGTGVDEQFF; CDR3nt: TGCGCCAGCAGCTTGGTTGGGACAGGGGTCGATGAGCAGTTCTTC
v_gene: TRBV20-1; abundance: many; j_gene: TRBJ2-1; d_gene: NA; CDR3aa: CSATDDAPNEQFF; CDR3nt: TGCAGTGCTACGGACGACGCGCCCAATGAGCAGTTCTTC
v_gene: TRBV4-2; abundance: many; j_gene: TRBJ2-7; d_gene: NA; CDR3aa: CASSQAGTYSYEQYF; CDR3nt: TGTGCCAGCAGCCAGGCCGGGACTTACTCCTACGAGCAGTACTTC
v_gene: TRBV5-1; abundance: many; j_gene: TRBJ2-2; d_gene: NA; CDR3aa: CASSLTTNTGELFF; CDR3nt: TGCGCCAGCAGTCTGACAACGAACACCGGGGAGCTGTTTTTT
v_gene: TRBV5-6; abundance: NA; j_gene: TRBJ2-1; d_gene: NA; CDR3aa: CASMEGSGEQFF; CDR3nt: TGTGCCAGCATGGAAGGTTCTGGTGAGCAGTTCTTC
v_gene: TRBV7-7; abundance: many; j_gene: TRBJ2-1; d_gene: TRBD2; CDR3aa: CASSFKRGDYNEQFF; CDR3nt: TGTGCCAGCAGCTTTAAGCGGGGGGACTACAATGAGCAGTTCTTC
v_gene: TRBV4-2; abundance: many; j_gene: TRBJ2-7; d_gene: TRBD2; CDR3aa: CASSQEITSGGYSYEQYF; CDR3nt: TGTGCCAGCAGCCAAGAGATCACTAGCGGGGGTTACTCCTACGAGCAGTACTTC
v_gene: TRBV11-2; abundance: many; j_gene: TRBJ1-2; d_gene: NA; CDR3aa: CASSSLRANYGYTF; CDR3nt: TGTGCCAGCAGCTCCCTCCGGGCTAACTATGGCTACACCTTC
v_gene: TRBV18; abundance: many; j_gene: TRBJ1-5; d_gene: NA; CDR3aa: CASSPGPFKAQHF; CDR3nt: TGTGCCAGCTCACCAGGACCGTTCAAGGCCCAGCATTTT
v_gene: TRBV7-6; abundance: many; j_gene: TRBJ2-3; d_gene: NA; CDR3aa: CASSPSNTQYF; CDR3nt: TGTGCCAGCAGCCCGTCGAATACGCAGTATTTT
v_gene: TRBV10-3; abundance: many; j_gene: TRBJ2-2; d_gene: TRBD1; CDR3aa: CASGQDTGELFF; CDR3nt: TGTGCCAGCGGACAGGACACCGGGGAGCTGTTTTTT
v_gene: TRBV7-9; abundance: many; j_gene: TRBJ2-3; d_gene: TRBD1; CDR3aa: CASSFPGTGRHF; CDR3nt: TGTGCCAGCAGCTTTCCCGGGACAGGGCGGCATTTT
v_gene: TRBV7-2; abundance: many; j_gene: TRBJ1-5; d_gene: NA; CDR3aa: CASSPRLLSNQPQHF; CDR3nt: TGTGCCAGCAGCCCCCGGCTACTTAGCAATCAGCCCCAGCATTTT
v_gene: TRBV5-1; abundance: many; j_gene: TRBJ1-2; d_gene: NA; CDR3aa: CASSLRAVGGYTF; CDR3nt: TGCGCCAGCAGCTTGAGGGCAGTCGGTGGCTACACCTTC
v_gene: TRBV9; abundance: many; j_gene: TRBJ1-2; d_gene: NA; CDR3aa: CASSPRPGVYGYTF; CDR3nt: TGTGCCAGCAGCCCCCGCCCAGGGGTCTATGGCTACACCTTC
v_gene: TRBV5-1; abundance: many; j_gene: TRBJ2-1; d_gene: NA; CDR3aa: CASSLGGTPGNEQFF; CDR3nt: TGCGCCAGCAGCTTGGGGGGGACACCGGGCAATGAGCAGTTCTTC
v_gene: TRBV20-1; abundance: many; j_gene: TRBJ2-2; d_gene: NA; CDR3aa: CSARGPSDTGELFF; CDR3nt: TGCAGTGCTAGAGGCCCCTCGGACACCGGGGAGCTGTTTTTT
v_gene: TRBV7-9; abundance: many; j_gene: TRBJ2-1; d_gene: TRBD2; CDR3aa: CASRATGGPQFF; CDR3nt: TGTGCCAGCAGAGCTACGGGGGGGCCACAGTTCTTC
v_gene: TRBV4-1; abundance: NA; j_gene: TRBJ1-1; d_gene: NA; CDR3aa: CASSQESNSRSLF; CDR3nt: TGCGCCAGCAGCCAAGAAAGTAACTCCCGATCTCTCTTT
v_gene: TRBV14; abundance: many; j_gene: TRBJ2-5; d_gene: NA; CDR3aa: CASSPTTKTQYF; CDR3nt: TGTGCCAGCAGCCCCACTACGAAGACCCAGTACTTC
v_gene: TRBV5-1; abundance: many; j_gene: TRBJ1-1; d_gene: NA; CDR3aa: CASSLYRRSTEAFF; CDR3nt: TGCGCCAGCAGCTTGTACAGACGAAGTACTGAAGCTTTCTTT
v_gene: TRBV5-1; abundance: many; j_gene: TRBJ2-7; d_gene: NA; CDR3aa: CASSLIPGSYEQYF; CDR3nt: TGCGCCAGCAGCTTGATCCCAGGCTCCTACGAGCAGTACTTC
v_gene: TRBV10-3; abundance: many; j_gene: TRBJ1-2; d_gene: NA; CDR3aa: CAISDSQSSYGYTF; CDR3nt: TGTGCCATCAGTGATAGTCAGTCTTCTTATGGCTACACCTTC